This TCR beta chain was captured in a study of cytomegalovirus exposure and HLA in healthy donors (TCRdb year 2017). Regarding the study in general: An earlier analysis of several hundred of the donors reported more than 250 Gb of sequence data and some 120 million unique TCR beta sequences from approximately 180 million T cells. HLA typing covered class I and class II loci at four-digit resolution. A later genetic analysis used genome-wide SNP genotypes for about 65% of the 666 donors, treating that subset as a discovery cohort. In addition to the first cohort of several hundred subjects, a separate validation cohort of 120 different subjects was used. Roughly 320 gigabases of sequencing data and 70 million to 100 million unique TCR sequences made up an early release that covered 500 to 650 HLA-typed donors. To decide whether each TCR beta V gene segment behaved as functional or pseudogenic, an earlier analysis of 587 of the donors relied on high-throughput TCR beta sequencing. Among the roughly 400 genotyped donors, more than 70% belonged to the genetic ancestry cluster associated with self-reported Caucasian donors. Every discovery cohort repertoire had been produced on one sequencing platform. To predict cytomegalovirus infection status, the study combined high-throughput TCR immunosequencing, statistical association of individual TCRs with disease status, and machine learning. Roughly 5 DR-DQ haplotypes were treated as single units for association and clustering because of strong linkage in the cohort. The study used immunosequencing to profile the T cell repertoires of 666 subjects and linked those repertoires to cytomegalovirus serostatus. Donor age, sex, ethnicity and CMV serostatus were compiled together with the repertoire data. The study aimed to test whether signatures of past pathogen exposure could be identified by cataloging public T cell receptors. To study patterns of TCR occurrence, a later analysis re-analyzed previously published TCR beta repertoires from 500 to 850 donors and added high-resolution HLA genotyping. The number of typed donors differed by locus: roughly 629-630 for A, B, C, DRB1 and DQB1; approximately 530 for DQA1; around 580 for DPA1; and around 470 for DPB1. On average, about 200,000 unique TCR beta nucleotide sequences were sequenced per donor among fewer than 500 genotyped donors of the cohort, with around 19% of those sequences being non-productive. In the later analysis, no new phenotypic data were used to find candidate immune exposures; instead, reliance was placed on TCR beta sequences and their occurrence across donors. Points the paper makes about the study in general: An earlier analysis of several hundred of the donors showed that most TCR beta V segments appeared in productive rearrangements either about 87% or about 30% of the time, which broadly matched IMGT annotations. In a later genetic analysis, a missense DCLRE1C variant was associated with V-gene and J-gene trimming of TCR beta chains, and the association was replicated in an independent cohort. In a later analysis, some 18,000 TCR beta sequences were associated with specific HLA alleles at a false discovery rate of 0.05. Because counts were too low, roughly 17 rarely observed V segments, including chromosome 9 orphons, were left out of the earlier analysis of 587 of the donors. According to the authors, the approach could potentially be generalized to other disease states and immunological phenotypes. According to a later genetic analysis, donors in an Asian-associated ancestry cluster had fewer N-insertions in productive TCRs than the approximately 700-donor mean. The only immune exposure information available for the cohort was CMV serostatus. The classifier was reported to diagnose cytomegalovirus status with high specificity and sensitivity in both the original cohort and the validation cohort. According to a later analysis, most CMV-associated TCR beta chains appeared to be HLA-restricted, and the HLA associations seemed to be driven largely by CMV exposure. The study listed 150 to 200 TCR beta chains as associated with cytomegalovirus. Presence/absence analyses assumed roughly uniform sequencing depth across donors, an assumption that may not hold. In a later analysis, HLA-associated TCR beta chains showed more clonal expansion and lower generation probabilities than non-associated chains that were equally common. A cluster of highly shared sequence variants was judged likely to be a technical artifact of the sequencing pipeline. Three of the identified cytomegalovirus-associated TCR beta chains were confirmed in vitro to be specific for cytomegalovirus antigens. When HLA alleles, especially DR and DQ, strongly co-occurred, TCR associations were difficult to assign to individual alleles. According to a later analysis, parvovirus B19, influenza, CMV and Epstein-Barr virus appeared linked to several top co-occurrence clusters. Because some donors lacked HLA typing at each locus, the association tests relied only on the typed subset. A further reported finding was that TCR beta sequences accurately predicted the HLA-A and HLA-B alleles for most subjects in the first cohort. Most TCR sequences were seen in very few donors, while some public TCRs were found in many individuals. Linkage disequilibrium might explain the correlated functional status among segregating V segments, but an unknown experimental factor could not be excluded. According to a later analysis, TCR association rates differed among HLA loci, with DRB1 alleles showing the most associated TCRs and HLA-C alleles showing the fewest. The cohort was sequenced for TCR beta chains only, and without alpha or paired-chain data the features that could be detected were limited. Because the 87-base-pair reads could not distinguish some IMGT-functional V segments, including TRBV6-2 and TRBV6-3, those segments were excluded.

The method was the immunoSEQ multiplex PCR assay. For the multiplex PCR, a mixture combining 60 forward primers for TCR Vbeta segments and 13 reverse primers for TCR Jbeta segments was used. The CDR3 region of rearranged TCR beta genes was amplified from genomic DNA with a multiplex PCR assay. The Illumina HiSeq System was used to sequence the amplified TCR beta libraries as 87-base-pair reads. The original pipeline was this. In a later analysis, 70 million to 95 million unique TCR beta chains were counted across the 666 repertoires, and roughly 11 million of these chains were shared by at least two donors. Raw reads were error-corrected and collapsed into unique sequences by a nearest-neighbor algorithm in which closely related sequences were merged to remove PCR and sequencing errors. V, D and J gene segments were assigned by aligning CDR3 sequences to IMGT reference sequences. For a sequence to be retained, a match of at least six nucleotides was required to both a V gene segment and a J gene segment. Rearrangements were classified as productive when the CDR3 lacked stop codons and remained in frame with V and J, and all other rearrangements were classified as non-productive. CDR3 was defined by IMGT convention, running from the second conserved V-encoded cysteine to the conserved J-encoded phenylalanine. In an earlier analysis of just under 600 of the donors, sequences lacking an unambiguous match to a single V gene segment were excluded. In an earlier analysis of 450 to 750 of the donors, a V segment was called functional when productive rearrangements were above 56.7%, and segregating when the standard deviation between donors exceeded 5%. A statistical classification framework was built to diagnose cytomegalovirus status from the catalog of TCR beta chain sequences. In a later analysis, TCR nucleotide sequences were compared against IMGT/GENE-DB human TR gene sequences so that V and J genes could be assigned. A later analysis assigned CDR3 sequences and most-parsimonious VDJ recombination scenarios with the TCRdist pipeline. A later analysis defined each TCR beta chain by its CDR3 amino acid sequence plus V-gene family, and excluded reads lacking a unique V-gene family. As a way to deal with suspected cross-contamination and a sequencing artifact, a later analysis dropped 450 to 700 nucleotide sequences that were highly shared and had low generation probability. A later analysis calculated a clonal expansion index for each public chain from normalized within-repertoire ranks of inferred template counts. In a later analysis, generation probabilities were computed using a VDJ recombination model fitted to out-of-frame rearrangements, and the results were checked against IGoR. In a later analysis, hypergeometric tests were used to score TCR-TCR, TCR-HLA and TCR-CMV co-occurrence, with a repertoire-size bias correction applied to TCR pairs. A later analysis estimated false discovery rates by permuting HLA or CMV assignments 20 times. In a later analysis, co-occurring TCRs were grouped using DBSCAN, with TCRdist sequence similarity added in when clustering inside HLA-allele-positive subsets. Co-occurrence clustering excluded repertoires with fewer than 30,000 or more than 120,000 public chains, plus five with anomalous nucleotide sharing. TCRdb took over this immuneACCESS table, retaining in-frame rearrangements with V and J assigned. Such tables are incomplete; in checked studies, under half of the missing clones stem from an unresolved V gene, and the remainder is unexplained. V and J calls and clone size come straight from that table; D and trimming were deduced from the DNA. The sample table lists around 94,000 clones, 70% to 80% of them with a count of one. The ten largest make up 15% to 20% of the sample.

The cohort consisted of approximately 690 healthy bone marrow donors. All cohort members were sampled while nominally healthy, although unrecorded immune exposures were likely present. The donor tested CMV seropositive, placing the donor among the approximately 290 seropositive members of the cohort. A peripheral blood sample was collected from each donor, and TCR beta sequencing was performed on peripheral blood mononuclear cells. The Qiagen DNeasy Blood Extraction Kit was used to extract genomic DNA from the blood cell samples. The CDR3, from cysteine to phenylalanine, totals 12 residues. Left in the record is the CDR3 DNA by itself, 36 bases read in frame from the first base. Based on the germline V gene, the CDR1 and CDR2 sequences are MNHEY and SVGAGI. V and J are truncated by 6 bases and 5 bases respectively, leaving an intervening sequence of 10 bases. Concerning this clone: Which antigen it targets is not known. No base quality information exists; no much larger clone differs at one position.

What was sequenced was PBMCs. This receptor was taken from an older woman in good health and CMV-seropositive. The V and J segments used are TRBV6-5 and TRBJ1-2, with no D gene named confidently. The DNA reads as follows: TGTGCCAGCAGCGATCGGGGATATGGCTACACCTTC. This encodes CASSDRGYGYTF.